A single sample gave rise to the 29 T cell receptor beta chains below, sequenced in a study of blood T cell repertoires in COVID-19. The table came from immunoSEQ multiplex PCR; TCRdb's copy has only in-frame clones and leaves some out. The sample lists 110,000 or so clones; approximately 81% were seen once. The sample consisted of peripheral blood. These receptors were obtained from a man in his forties with acute or convalescent COVID-19.

V gene TRBV6-5 combines with J gene TRBJ2-3; no clear D gene. CDR3 size: 12 residues. V was shortened by 7 bases and J by 2 bases, with 7 bases between the two germline ends. Germline assignment: CDR1 MNHEY and CDR2 SVGAGI. For the CDR3, the DNA is TGTGCCAGCATGAGGAACACAGATACGCAGTATTTT. It codes for CASMRNTDTQYF.

This clone has just a few counts. This rearrangement joins TRBV6-6 to TRBJ1-5, with 7 bases that match TRBD1. J gave up 5 bases and V 8 bases, and 12 bases lay outside the gene matches. This CDR3 is built from 15 residues. Germline V gives CDR1 MNHNY, CDR2 SVGAGI (reference sequence). CDR3: CASDYPGTDDQPQHF. The CDR3 coding sequence is TGTGCCAGCGACTACCCCGGGACAGATGATCAGCCCCAGCATTTT.

J is TRBJ1-1 and V is TRBV7-2; 7 nucleotides agree with TRBD1. V lost 5 bases to trimming and J lost 2 bases; unmatched junction nucleotides: 5. Germline V gene lookup returns CDR1 SGHTA and CDR2 FQGNSA. The CDR3 is 14 residues long. In DNA, the CDR3 is TGTGCCAGCAGCGGAAACAGGGGTAACACTGAAGCTTTCTTT. Its protein is CASSGNRGNTEAFF. The full variable domain, its missing parts supplied by reference TRBV7-2 and TRBJ1-1, is GAGVSQSPSNKVTEKGKDVELRCDPISGHTALYWYRQSLGQGLEFLIYFQGNSAPDKSGLPSDRFSAERTGGSVSTLTIQRTQQEDSAVYLCASSGNRGNTEAFFGQGTRLTVV.

The sample holds one count of this clone. The rearrangement joins TRBV14 to TRBJ2-7; possibly TRBD1 for D (6 bases). Germline-derived CDR1 and CDR2 are SGHDN and FVKESK. V lost 0 bases and J 6 bases, leaving 9 bases between the germline ends. CDR3 length equals 13 residues. CDR3: CASSQDLRGEQYF. The CDR3 nucleotides are TGTGCCAGCAGCCAAGATCTCAGGGGCGAGCAGTACTTC.

This clone was recorded only once. The J gene is TRBJ2-7, the V gene TRBV30; 11 nucleotides line up with TRBD1. The CDR3 runs 14 residues. The ends lost 2 bases at V and 2 bases at J; junction bases unmatched: 2. Germline CDR1 reads GTSNPN; CDR2 reads SVGIG (reference sequence). The CDR3 spells CAWSRTGGPYEQYF. As DNA, the CDR3 is TGTGCCTGGAGTAGGACAGGGGGCCCCTACGAGCAGTACTTC.

This clone appeared a few times. CDR3 residues: CASSEARFHSYEQYF. DNA of the CDR3: TGTGCCAGCAGTGAAGCGAGGTTTCATTCCTACGAGCAGTACTTC. The genes are TRBV2 and TRBJ2-7, with unresolved D. Germline CDR1 is SNHLY and CDR2 is FYNNEI. The CDR3 covers 15 residues. The V gene lost 0 bases and the J gene lost 1 base, with 10 bases spanning the gap. The whole variable domain, filled in from reference TRBV2 and TRBJ2-7, reads EPEVTQTPSHQVTQMGQEVILRCVPISNHLYFYWYRQILGQKVEFLVSFYNNEISEKSEIFDDQFSVERPDGSNFTLKIRSTKLEDSAMYFCASSEARFHSYEQYFGPGTRLTVT.

This clone has only a few counts. V usage is TRBV3-1 (or the pseudogene TRBV3-2) and J usage is TRBJ2-1, with a tentative D call TRBD2 (6 bases). Germline V gene data show CDR1 as LGHDT and CDR2 as YNNKEL (reference sequence). V shed 4 bases and J shed 5 bases, with 12 bases lying between them. The length of the CDR3 is 14 residues. Here the CDR3 reads CASSRAGGDNEQFF. In nucleotides, the CDR3 is TGTGCCAGCAGCCGGGCCGGAGGGGACAATGAGCAGTTCTTC.

This clone has more than one count but fewer than ten. The J gene is TRBJ1-6, the V gene TRBV27, with D unresolved. With 3 bases removed from V and 4 bases from J, the gap between germline ends came to 16 bases. Germline CDR1 MNHEY, CDR2 SMNVEV (reference sequence). CDR3 length: 17 residues. This chain's CDR3 is CASSLGWRSSYNSPLHF. In nucleotides, the CDR3 is TGTGCCAGCAGTTTGGGGTGGAGGTCATCGTATAATTCACCCCTCCACTTT.

The V gene is TRBV7-9, the J gene TRBJ2-7, with TRBD2 matching over 13 bases. This CDR3 has 17 amino acids. Germline CDR1 reads SEHNR; CDR2 reads FQNEAQ (reference sequence). Trimming took 3 bases from V and 0 from J; bases not matched to a gene: 5. The CDR3 is CASSFTGTSGASYEQYF. The CDR3 DNA follows: TGTGCCAGCAGCTTCACCGGGACTAGCGGGGCCTCCTACGAGCAGTACTTC.

The rearrangement links TRBV27 to TRBJ2-5, with 7 bases that match TRBD2. Germline V gives CDR1 MNHEY, CDR2 SMNVEV (reference sequence). This CDR3 spans 15 amino acids. Germline trimming cut 9 bases from V and 6 bases from J; bases unmatched to any gene: 16. The CDR3 sequence: CASNPGGGLEKTQYF. The CDR3 DNA reads TGTGCCAGTAACCCGGGGGGAGGACTAGAAAAGACCCAGTACTTC.

The chain couples TRBV28 to TRBJ1-5, with D possibly TRBD1 on 6 matching bases. There are 13 residues in the CDR3. V was shortened by 4 bases and J by 3 bases, with 7 bases between the two germline ends. CDR1 and CDR2 (germline): MDHEN, SYDVKM. The CDR3 is CASSWGPNQPQHF. The CDR3 DNA is TGTGCCAGCAGTTGGGGGCCCAATCAGCCCCAGCATTTT.

The J gene is TRBJ2-1, the V gene TRBV4-1, with D unresolved. Deletions cut 6 bases from V and 4 bases from J, with 10 bases between. This CDR3 spans 13 amino acids. Germline V CDR1 and CDR2: MGHRA, YSYEKL. The CDR3 coding sequence is TGCGCCAGCAGACACACAGAGTACAATGAGCAGTTCTTC. The encoded protein is CASRHTEYNEQFF.

The gene calls are TRBV3-1 (or the pseudogene TRBV3-2) and TRBJ2-2, with 8 bases lining up with TRBD2. This CDR3 has 16 residues. V shed 2 bases and J 5 bases; nucleotides not matched to a gene: 7. Germline CDR1 is LGHDT and CDR2 is YNNKEL (reference sequence). The CDR3 reads CASSQFRGGTTGELFF. CDR3 bases: TGTGCCAGCAGCCAATTCCGCGGGGGGACAACCGGGGAGCTGTTTTTT.

V usage is TRBV7-9 and J usage is TRBJ1-2; 8 bases are a match to TRBD1. The CDR3 has 14 amino acids. V was pared by 5 bases and J by 4 bases, with 6 bases of the junction left unmatched. Germline V gene lookup returns CDR1 SEHNR and CDR2 FQNEAQ (reference sequence). The CDR3 nucleotides are TGTGCCAGCAGCCCGCCGGACAGGGTCTATGGCTACACCTTC. Its protein product is CASSPPDRVYGYTF.

The rearrangement joins TRBV5-4 to TRBJ1-2; D remains ambiguous. V was cut by 2 bases and J by 5 bases, with 19 bases left in between. Looked up from germline, CDR1 is SGHNT and CDR2 is YYREEE (reference sequence). The CDR3 length is 16 residues. The CDR3 sequence: CASSLGAPASPYGYTF. In DNA form, the CDR3 reads TGTGCCAGCAGCTTAGGAGCCCCTGCCTCGCCGTATGGCTACACCTTC.

This clone showed up just a few times. The rearrangement uses TRBV7-9 and TRBJ1-6; no clear D gene. The CDR3 loop spans 14 amino acids. Per germline, CDR1 SEHNR and CDR2 FQNEAQ (reference sequence). The V and J ends lost 3 bases and 7 bases respectively, with 10 bases between them. The CDR3 nucleotides are TGTGCCAGCAGCTTGAACTTCGTAAATTCACCCCTCCACTTT. The encoded protein is CASSLNFVNSPLHF.

The chain links TRBV2 to TRBJ2-3; D is perhaps TRBD1 (5 bases). Germline CDR1 is SNHLY and CDR2 is FYNNEI. The CDR3 is 13 residues long. Trimming took off 7 bases at V and 7 bases at J, with 15 bases between the two ends. In DNA form, the CDR3 reads TGTGCCAGCACCAGCATGACAGTTCATACGCAGTATTTT. Amino acids: CASTSMTVHTQYF.

The rearrangement links TRBV24-1 to TRBJ2-1, with a weak D call TRBD2 (5 bases). The V and J ends lost 4 bases and 8 bases respectively, with 8 bases between them. The length of the CDR3 is 12 residues. Germline-derived CDR1 and CDR2 are KGHDR and SFDVKD. The CDR3 DNA reads as TGTGCCACCAGTGAGAGGGTGCATGAGCAGTTCTTC. It yields the protein CATSERVHEQFF.

The rearrangement uses TRBV5-1 and TRBJ2-7, with D perhaps TRBD2 (5 bases). The CDR3 spans 16 residues. Germline V CDR1 and CDR2: SGHRS, YFSETQ. Trimming shortened V by 0 bases and J by 0 bases, and 13 bases separated the two germline ends. Here the CDR3 reads CASSLAGETLSYEQYF. In nucleotides, the CDR3 is TGCGCCAGCAGCTTGGCCGGGGAGACCCTCTCCTACGAGCAGTACTTC.

This clone was counted a single time. The chain combines TRBV4-1 with TRBJ1-2, with TRBD1 matching over 10 bases. This CDR3 spans 17 amino acids. Trimming took 3 bases from V and 4 from J; bases not matched to a gene: 11. Germline CDR1 is MGHRA and CDR2 is YSYEKL. For the CDR3, the DNA is TGCGCCAGCAGCCACCACCGGGACAGGGGACGCGGCTATGGCTACACCTTC. This translates into CASSHHRDRGRGYGYTF.

The V gene is TRBV14, the J gene TRBJ1-1, with D possibly matching TRBD1 (5 bases). The CDR3 length is 15 residues. The V gene's germline CDR1 is SGHDN and CDR2 FVKESK. Trimming removed 2 bases from V and 3 bases from J, with 13 bases in between. The CDR3 bases are TGTGCCAGCAGCCAACGCGCCCGGGGGGACACTGAAGCTTTCTTT. Its translation is CASSQRARGDTEAFF.

The genes are TRBV7-3 and TRBJ2-2; D perhaps matches TRBD1 (6 bases). The CDR3 is 14 amino acids. Per the germline V gene, CDR1 is SGHTA and CDR2 is FQGTGA. Trimming pared 3 bases from V and 3 bases from J, leaving 8 bases between. This CDR3 reads CASSFGQHTGELFF. DNA of the CDR3: TGTGCCAGCAGCTTTGGACAGCACACCGGGGAGCTGTTTTTT.

V usage is TRBV7-9 and J usage is TRBJ2-7, with 7 positions matching TRBD2. V shed 5 bases, J shed 6 bases, and the junction held 10 bases outside the gene matches. CDR1 SEHNR and CDR2 FQNEAQ come from the germline V gene (reference sequence). This CDR3 has 14 residues. CDR3 residues: CASSAPTSSIEQYF. CDR3 bases: TGTGCCAGCAGCGCTCCGACTAGCTCCATCGAGCAGTACTTC.

The chain carries TRBV2 and TRBJ2-1; TRBD1 might be the D (5 bases). The CDR3 is made up of 11 amino acids. The germline V gene encodes CDR1 SNHLY and CDR2 FYNNEI. V was trimmed by 7 bases and J by 13 bases, leaving 14 bases between them. CDR3 sequence reads: CASTLTVGQFF. As DNA, the CDR3 is TGTGCCAGCACCCTGACAGTCGGCCAGTTCTTC.

This chain joins TRBV5-6 and TRBJ1-2, with TRBD1 identical over 7 bases. Germline V gene lookup returns CDR1 SGHDT and CDR2 YYEEEE. Trimming took 2 bases from V and 7 from J; bases not matched to a gene: 11. The CDR3 runs 15 residues. This chain's CDR3 is CASSFFSGGISGYTF. DNA of the CDR3: TGTGCCAGCAGCTTTTTTTCAGGGGGTATTTCTGGCTACACCTTC.

This clone was seen once. V gene TRBV24-1 combines with J gene TRBJ1-5; TRBD1 agrees at 7 bases. The CDR3 runs 17 residues. Germline trimming cut 3 bases from V and 0 bases from J; bases unmatched to any gene: 7. CDR1 is KGHDR, CDR2 SFDVKD, per germline. CDR3 DNA: TGTGCCACCAGTGATCCCGGGACAGCGTATAGCAATCAGCCCCAGCATTTT. Translating it yields CATSDPGTAYSNQPQHF.

V gene TRBV7-2 combines with J gene TRBJ1-6, with a tentative D call TRBD1 (6 bases). Germline V gene data show CDR1 as SGHTA and CDR2 as FQGNSA. Trimming stripped 1 base from V and 8 bases from J, with 15 bases between. The CDR3 contains 16 residues. CDR3 region: CASSLEEQGFDSPLHF. CDR3 DNA sequence: TGTGCCAGCAGCTTAGAGGAACAGGGTTTCGATTCACCCCTCCACTTT. The full variable domain, completed using reference TRBV7-2 and TRBJ1-6, is GAGVSQSPSNKVTEKGKDVELRCDPISGHTALYWYRQSLGQGLEFLIYFQGNSAPDKSGLPSDRFSAERTGGSVSTLTIQRTQQEDSAVYLCASSLEEQGFDSPLHFGNGTRLTVT.

This chain connects TRBV24-1 to TRBJ2-2; 10 nucleotides line up with TRBD2. The CDR3 sequence is 14 residues long. Unmatched junction bases numbered 6, after V lost 9 bases and J lost 6 bases. Germline values: CDR1 KGHDR, CDR2 SFDVKD. CDR3 sequence (DNA): TGTGCCACCGGAGCGGGGGGGCCAGCCGGGGAGCTGTTTTTT. Protein: CATGAGGPAGELFF.

The rearrangement uses TRBV5-4 and TRBJ2-3; 8 nucleotides line up with TRBD1. J gave up 0 bases and V 3 bases, and 3 bases lay outside the gene matches. Per germline, CDR1 SGHNT and CDR2 YYREEE (reference sequence). This CDR3 contains 15 residues. The CDR3 bases are TGTGCCAGCAGCTCGGACAGGGTCAGCACAGATACGCAGTATTTT. It specifies CASSSDRVSTDTQYF. Filled out from reference TRBV5-4 and TRBJ2-3, the complete variable domain reads ETGVTQSPTHLIKTRGQQVTLRCSSQSGHNTVSWYQQALGQGPQFIFQYYREEENGRGNFPPRFSGLQFPNYSSELNVNALELDDSALYLCASSSDRVSTDTQYFGPGTRLTVL.